Sequencing of this T cell receptor beta chain was carried out in a study of spatial heterogeneity in lung cancer. This clonotype is categorized as medium-sized. Its matching antigen is unknown. Time point given: sample taken at primary tumor resection. The donor population consisted of 72 patients with untreated, early-stage non-small cell lung cancer. Without sorting, whole RNA was sequenced from tumor, nontumor lung or frozen PBMC. TCRdb re-derived calls from the 5' RACE reads in MiXCR, one entry per CDR3 protein. The sample consists of more than 10,000 distinct CDR3 sequences, roughly 5% of them appearing once. Germline V gene sequence: CDR1 SEHNR, CDR2 FQNEAQ (reference sequence). This CDR3 comprises 13 residues. Germline trimming cut 4 bases from V and 3 bases from J; bases unmatched to any gene: 3. Whole-study findings and limits: For expanded intratumoral alpha and beta TCRs, counts tracked tumor mutation counts. Alpha chain coverage of tumor T cells was estimated at approximately 7%, and beta chain coverage at about 13%.

Sequences were derived from lung tumor tissue, sampled at surgery. The receptor was derived from a male donor with early-stage non-small cell lung cancer. The J gene is TRBJ2-7, the V gene TRBV7-9, with 7 bases matching TRBD2. CDR3 sequence: CASSSPGGYEQYF. DNA of the CDR3: TGTGCCAGCAGCTCCCCGGGGGGCTACGAGCAGTACTTC.